This entry is about one T cell receptor beta chain. The antigen it recognizes is unknown. No clone much larger than this one lies a single base away; base qualities are absent. Per the publication, the time point label means: baseline before first vaccination. Vaccinee samples were obtained from the UK trials COV001 and COV002, which included a single-blind randomized controlled phase 2/3 trial of AZD1222 (ChAdOx1 nCoV-19) in healthy adults. For TCRbeta chain sequencing, PBMC samples from trial participants were taken at day 0 and at day 28 after the second dose. The data were obtained in a study of T cell responses to AZD1222 COVID-19 vaccine (dated by TCRdb to about 2021). General notes on the study: AZD1222 recipients with second doses at about 4 weeks or about 12 weeks were pooled, because spike-specific TCR depth and breadth did not differ between schedules. TCR sequencing was performed for about 250 trial participants, of whom about 200 were given two doses of AZD1222 and around 25 were given two doses of MenACWY control vaccine. Trial participants were enrolled into age subgroups of 18-55, 56-69 and 70-plus years, which contained around 140, 26 and 57 TCR-sequenced participants, respectively. Overall study results and their limits: Reportedly, almost half of the unique spike-specific TCRs recognized epitopes lying outside the regions that are mutated in the B.1.351 and B.1.1.7 variants. The vaccine-associated CD4 TCRs covered the entire spike protein, and the dominant responses fell in regions 160-218 and 743-854. Only a handful of AZD1222 recipients were SARS-CoV-2 seropositive at baseline, limiting conclusions about previously exposed vaccinees. After two AZD1222 doses, both the breadth and the depth of spike-specific TCRs were significantly higher than at day 0 and than in MenACWY recipients. Participants were mostly white British and included more females than males, and it was suggested by the authors that clonal diversity may have been underestimated. The 56-69-year group was small, and its depth increase did not reach significance, likely because of low power. No day 14 peak-response samples were available, so repertoires were characterized only after the peak T cell response.

CDR1 and CDR2, looked up from the germline V gene (reference sequence), are LNHDA and SQIVND. The junction shows trimming of 5 bases on V and 7 bases on J, plus 18 bases between the germline ends. The CDR3 numbers 15 residues from cysteine through phenylalanine. Only the CDR3 part of the read is kept: 45 bases, read in frame from the first base. The CDR3 regions of human TCRbeta chains were analyzed by immunosequencing. Per the authors' processing: TCRs in the repertoires were compared against a reference library of SARS-CoV-2-specific TCRs that had been generated with the MIRA antigen-specificity platform. Breadth was defined as the fraction of unique TCRs that were SARS-CoV-2-associated. Depth was defined as the fraction of total T cells that were SARS-CoV-2-associated. Using the MIRA data, every spike-specific TCR was mapped to the spike region that the TCR reacted to and assigned to either a CD4 or a CD8 class. Log10-transformed breadth and depth values were compared by one-way ANOVA with Sidak's multiple comparisons tests. Entries here come from immuneACCESS through TCRdb and include only in-frame sequences with V and J called. Some clones fail to appear in such tables; in the studies checked, an unresolved V gene covers under half of the shortfall, and the cause of the remainder is unknown. V, J and clone size are those of that table, while D and trimming were read from the DNA. The sample yields 100,000 to 150,000 clones; 75% to 90% were counted once. The leading ten clones occupy 1.3% to 1.5% of the sample.

The sequencing here drew on peripheral blood, taken on day 0 of AZD1222 vaccination. This TCR was recovered from an adult in good health. This sequence uses TRBV19 and TRBJ2-1; possibly the D gene is TRBD2, per 6 matching bases. The DNA sequence follows: TGTGCCAGTAGTGTCGCGCGGGGCTCTTGGAATGAGCAGTTCTTC. It specifies CASSVARGSWNEQFF.